The sequence of this T cell receptor beta chain was determined in a study of OX40 agonist ivuxolimab in advanced cancers. General observations from the study: Which antigen the expanded peripheral T cells recognized is unknown.

This CDR3 has 15 amino acids. V lost 4 bases to trimming and J lost 3 bases, with 13 bases between them. The V gene's germline CDR1 is SGHKS and CDR2 YYEKEE (reference sequence). Concerning this clone: Its target is unknown.

TCRdb's copy holds only in-frame clones and misses some; the assay was immunoSEQ multiplex PCR. The sample comprises 12,000 or so clones, about 86% of which are singletons, and 29% rests with the top ten. The chain has TRBV5-5 and TRBJ2-2; possible D gene TRBD1, 6 bases. Sequenced material: CD4+ or CD8+ T cells sorted from blood, taken in a trial of the OX40 agonist ivuxolimab. The sequence came from an adult with an advanced solid tumor such as melanoma, head and neck, liver or kidney cancer. The CDR3 DNA sequence: TGTGCCAGCAGCATGACAGGAGGCGACACCGGGGAGCTGTTTTTT. Protein: CASSMTGGDTGELFF. Variable domain in full (rest from reference TRBV5-5 and TRBJ2-2): DAGVTQSPTHLIKTRGQQVTLRCSPISGHKSVSWYQQVLGQGPQFIFQYYEKEERGRGNFPDRFSARQFPNYSSELNVNALLLGDSALYLCASSMTGGDTGELFFGEGSRLTVL.